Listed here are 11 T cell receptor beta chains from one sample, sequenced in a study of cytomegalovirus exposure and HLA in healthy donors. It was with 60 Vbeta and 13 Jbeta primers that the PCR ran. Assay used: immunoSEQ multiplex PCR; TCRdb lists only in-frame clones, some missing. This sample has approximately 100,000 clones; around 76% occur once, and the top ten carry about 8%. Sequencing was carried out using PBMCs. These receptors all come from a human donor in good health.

The DNA for the CDR3 is TGTGCCAGCAGCGCCGACCCTCGGAGGGGTGAAAAACTGTTTTTT. Its translation: CASSADPRRGEKLFF. The genes are TRBV5-4 and TRBJ1-4; D possibly corresponds to TRBD1 (5 bases). CDR3 length: 15 residues. V shed 4 bases and J shed 7 bases, with 17 bases lying between them. Germline V gene sequence: CDR1 SGHNT, CDR2 YYREEE (reference sequence).

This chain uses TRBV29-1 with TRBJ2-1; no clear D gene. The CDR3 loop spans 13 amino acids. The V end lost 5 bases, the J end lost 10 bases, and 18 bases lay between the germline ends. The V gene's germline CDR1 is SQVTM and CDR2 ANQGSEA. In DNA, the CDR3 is TGCAGCGTTTTTGACTCCGCGTTCGGGGAGCAGTTCTTC. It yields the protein CSVFDSAFGEQFF.

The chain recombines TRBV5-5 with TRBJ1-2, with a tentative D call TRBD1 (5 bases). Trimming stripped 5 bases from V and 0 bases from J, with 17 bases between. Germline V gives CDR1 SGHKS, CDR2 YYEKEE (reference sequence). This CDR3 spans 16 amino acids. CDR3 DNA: TGTGCCAGCAGACAAAAGGGACTGCTAGCTAACTATGGCTACACCTTC. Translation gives CASRQKGLLANYGYTF.

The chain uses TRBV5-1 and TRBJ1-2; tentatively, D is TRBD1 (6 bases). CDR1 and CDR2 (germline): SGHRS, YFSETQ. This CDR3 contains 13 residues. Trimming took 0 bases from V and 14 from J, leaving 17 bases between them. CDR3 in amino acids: CASSLGPTRGGTF. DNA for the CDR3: TGCGCCAGCAGCTTGGGCCCGACAAGGGGGGGAACCTTC.

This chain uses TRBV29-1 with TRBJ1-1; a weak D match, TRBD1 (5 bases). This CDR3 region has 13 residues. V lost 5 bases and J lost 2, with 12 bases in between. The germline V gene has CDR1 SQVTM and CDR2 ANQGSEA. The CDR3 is CSVHRQSNTEAFF. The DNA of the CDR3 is TGCAGCGTTCACAGGCAGAGTAACACTGAAGCTTTCTTT. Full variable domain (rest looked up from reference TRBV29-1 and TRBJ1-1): SAVISQKPSRDICQRGTSLTIQCQVDSQVTMMFWYRQQPGQSLTLIATANQGSEATYESGFVIDKFPISRPNLTFSTLTVSNMSPEDSSIYLCSVHRQSNTEAFFGQGTRLTVV.

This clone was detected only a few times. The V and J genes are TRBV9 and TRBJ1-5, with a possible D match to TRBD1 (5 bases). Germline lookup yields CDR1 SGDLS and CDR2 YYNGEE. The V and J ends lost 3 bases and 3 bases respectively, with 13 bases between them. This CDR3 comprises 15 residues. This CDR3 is CASSAVDSSNQPQHF. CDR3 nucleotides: TGTGCCAGCAGCGCCGTCGACAGTTCCAATCAGCCCCAGCATTTT.

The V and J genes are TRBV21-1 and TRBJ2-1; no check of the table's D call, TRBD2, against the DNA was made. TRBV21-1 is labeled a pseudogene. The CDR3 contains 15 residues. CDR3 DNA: TGTGCCAGCAGCCCCCGCGCCGGCTCCTACAATGAGCAGTTCTTC. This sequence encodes CASSPRAGSYNEQFF.

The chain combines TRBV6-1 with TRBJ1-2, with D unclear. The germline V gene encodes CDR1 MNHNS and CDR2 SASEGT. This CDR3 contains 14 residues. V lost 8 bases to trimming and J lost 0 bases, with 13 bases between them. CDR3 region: CASETEPPNYGYTF. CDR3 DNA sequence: TGTGCCAGCGAGACGGAGCCTCCTAACTATGGCTACACCTTC.

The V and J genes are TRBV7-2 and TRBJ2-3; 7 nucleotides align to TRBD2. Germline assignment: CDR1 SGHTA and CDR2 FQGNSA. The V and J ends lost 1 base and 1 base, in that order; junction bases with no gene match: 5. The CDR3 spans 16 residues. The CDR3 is CASSLGGGPGTDTQYF. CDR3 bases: TGTGCCAGCAGCTTAGGGGGAGGGCCCGGCACAGATACGCAGTATTTT.

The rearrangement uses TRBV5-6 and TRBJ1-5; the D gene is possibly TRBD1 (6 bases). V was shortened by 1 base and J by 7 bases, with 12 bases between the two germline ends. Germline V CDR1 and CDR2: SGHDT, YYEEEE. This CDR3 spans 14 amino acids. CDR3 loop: CASSLLPGGQPQHF. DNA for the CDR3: TGTGCCAGCAGCTTGTTGCCGGGGGGCCAGCCCCAGCATTTT. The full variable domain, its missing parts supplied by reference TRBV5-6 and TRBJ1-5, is DAGVTQSPTHLIKTRGQQVTLRCSPKSGHDTVSWYQQALGQGPQFIFQYYEEEERQRGNFPDRFSGHQFPNYSSELNVNALLLGDSALYLCASSLLPGGQPQHFGDGTRLSIL.

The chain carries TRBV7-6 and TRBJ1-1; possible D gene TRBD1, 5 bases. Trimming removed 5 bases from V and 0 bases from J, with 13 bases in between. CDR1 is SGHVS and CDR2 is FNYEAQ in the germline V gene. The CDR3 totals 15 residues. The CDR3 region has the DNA TGTGCCAGCAGCGGCCGACAGCTAATGAACACTGAAGCTTTCTTT. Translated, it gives CASSGRQLMNTEAFF.